This T cell receptor (beta chain) was sequenced during a study of blood T cells in healthy people across ages (dated by TCRdb to about 2015). Concerning the study at large: In model experiments, roughly one uniquely barcoded TCR beta cDNA molecule per two T cells was captured by template switching. Two additional independent replicas of 1 million unique cDNA reads from the same blood draw were analyzed for two donors (one aged 18 to 30 and one aged 80 or older). Using deep sequencing normalized with unique cDNA molecular identifiers, the study measured how TCR beta repertoire diversity changes with age. To avoid experimental bias, donors of different ages were randomly spread across the sequencing lanes. The donors were split into four age groups: young (average about 15 years), middle-aged (around 37), aged (more than 60) and long-lived (under 85). Broad study findings and their caveats: Estimates of total diversity based on one million sequenced T cells were regarded as lower bounds and as underestimates. Compared with the aged group, the long-lived group had more naive CD4+ T cells, fewer expanded clones and increased TCR diversity, suggesting age selection. The CMV infection status of donors was not known, potentially confounding age-related changes in expanded clonotypes. As age increased, observed TCR beta diversity per million T cells dropped in a roughly linear way, and a significant reduction was already evident by age 40. Because profiling used bulk unsorted PBMCs, naive and antigen-experienced compartments could not be compared conclusively. The percentage of naive T cells measured by flow cytometry correlated strongly with observed TCR beta diversity.

The library was made by 5' RACE. The instrument was an Illumina HiSeq 2500. The second PCR ran for about 6 to 12 cycles and used a J-beta primer mix along with a sample-barcoded 5' primer. A template-switch 5' adaptor carrying 12 random nucleotides introduced a unique molecular identifier onto each TCR beta cDNA molecule. At least 2.5 million CDR3-containing paired-end reads were obtained from each sample. All of the RNA was converted into first-strand cDNA using the Mint cDNA synthesis kit, with a TRBC-specific oligonucleotide serving as the primer. Following uracil-DNA glycosylase treatment, a first 18-cycle PCR with universal primers M1SS and BC2_uni_R was performed on all cDNA. For the original study's pipeline: For normalization, 1 million high-quality reads, each with a distinct molecular identifier, were randomly selected from each sample. Instead of being binned into consensus sequences, reads with shared molecular identifiers were discarded. CDR3 identification, clonotype clustering and error correction used MiTCR with a Q25 quality threshold and the strictest error-elimination algorithm. A nonparametric unseen species model with Euler transformation was used to estimate lower-bound total TCR beta diversity. TCRdb reprocessed the public reads (quality trimming at Q25 with fastp, clone calling with MiXCR) and kept in-frame beta chains. Every CDR3 protein is listed once, alongside the most common genes and DNA of its rows. TCRdb, not the original authors, processed these V and J calls. For this sample the table gives fewer than 700,000 distinct CDR3 sequences, of which roughly 43% were detected only once. The top ten constitute around 23% of the sample.

To note about this clonotype: Its antigen specificity is not known. No base quality information exists; no much larger clone differs at one position.

The donors were about 40 Caucasian individuals from Russia, aged roughly 6 to 100 years, who were systemically healthy. Each donor gave ten milliliters of peripheral blood, drawn into EDTA-treated Vacutainer tubes. Ficoll-Paque density-gradient centrifugation was used to isolate PBMCs, with at least 7 million obtained per sample. Total RNA was extracted from PBMCs with Trizol reagent, with at least 5.5 micrograms obtained per sample. For every donor, flow cytometry on a PBMC aliquot measured the percentage of naive CD45RAhigh/CD27high T cells. The germline V gene supplies CDR1 SGHTA and CDR2 FQGTGA. Spanning cysteine to phenylalanine, the CDR3 consists of 14 amino acids. The sequence is cut down to CDR3 DNA, 42 bases in frame from base 1. At the junction V is shortened by 3 bases and J by 7 bases, with 16 bases in between.

This TCR came from an elderly man in good health. The sequenced sample consisted of blood. The chain links TRBV7-3 with TRBJ2-7; the D gene remains uncertain. This receptor carries the CDR3 CASSFTPLGSEQYF. The DNA sequence reads TGTGCCAGCAGCTTTACCCCATTGGGCTCTGAGCAGTACTTC.